This T cell receptor beta chain was recovered during a study of vaccination and CD4 T cells after COVID-19. About the research overall: Each control culture was treated with a CEFX pool, an HIV-1 Nef pool, or no peptide. Study outcomes and limitations: Median SARS-CoV-2-reactive clonotype numbers rose nonsignificantly, about 20 to 40. The authors identified 304 of 307 vaccine-specific clones in convalescent patients as spike mono-reactive.

Stated treatment: approximately 9-day PBMC culture with coronavirus spike peptide pools or control peptides (ViraFEST assay). Unexposed donor CD4+ T cells predated the COVID-19 pandemic, collected 2011-2018. With 8.5 to 10 ug/ml peptide pools and approximately 10 IU/ml IL-2, PBMCs were cultured at approximately 2 million per well. Comment on this clonotype: Its target is not known.

Sequenced with the Oncomine TCR Beta short-read assay was DNA taken from cultured CD4+ T cells. TCRdb re-called the PCR reads with MiXCR, one entry per CDR3 protein. The sample carries 7,000 to 8,500 distinct CDR3 sequences, roughly 36% recorded once. The V end was cut by 5 bases, the J end by 5 bases, with 9 bases between. CDR3 length: 12 amino acids. CDR1 is SGHTA, CDR2 FQGNSA, per germline. This chain uses TRBV7-2 with TRBJ1-2; D uncertain. Input material: CD4+ T cells from blood, cultured in vitro. The TCR was taken from a human donor in good health. Written as DNA, the CDR3 is TGTGCCAGCAGCCACCACCCTTATGGCTACACCTTC. It translates to CASSHHPYGYTF.